What follows are 13 T cell receptor beta chains derived from one specimen sequenced in a study of CD8 T cells in Susac syndrome. Random hexamers were used to reverse transcribe roughly 0.45 to 1 ug of RNA. TCRdb re-derived calls from the immunoSEQ multiplex PCR reads in MiXCR, one entry per CDR3 protein. The table has around 69,000 distinct CDR3 sequences, 85% to 95% seen once; the top ten hold 0.4% to 0.55%. The sequencing sample was made of CD8+ T cells from PBMCs. These receptors were taken from a human donor with Susac syndrome.

V is TRBV19 and J is TRBJ1-2, with TRBD1 as a possible D gene (5 bases). Germline CDR1 is LNHDA and CDR2 is SQIVND (reference sequence). V lost 3 bases to trimming and J lost 3 bases, with 8 bases between them. The CDR3 extends over 13 amino acids. The CDR3 nucleotides read TGTGCCAGTAGTATTCGCAGGGACTATGGCTACACCTTC. This codes for CASSIRRDYGYTF.

This clonotype came up a few times. V usage is TRBV18 and J usage is TRBJ2-7; D is perhaps TRBD2 (5 bases). Germline lookup yields CDR1 KGHSH and CDR2 LQKENI. V lost 0 bases, J lost 6 bases, and 9 bases lay in between. The CDR3 totals 13 residues. For the CDR3, the DNA is TGTGCCAGCTCACCACCGGAGGAGTCCGAGCAGTACTTC. Its translation is CASSPPEESEQYF.

This clonotype occurred a few times. This rearrangement joins TRBV11-2 to TRBJ2-5, with TRBD2 as a possible D gene (7 bases). V was pared by 2 bases and J by 5 bases, with 15 bases between. This CDR3 is built from 15 residues. Germline CDR1 and CDR2: SGHAT and FQNNGV. The CDR3: CASSLSAGASETQYF. The CDR3 region has the DNA TGTGCCAGCAGCTTAAGTGCGGGGGCGAGCGAGACCCAGTACTTC.

The chain employs TRBV27 and TRBJ2-7; 9 nucleotides agree with TRBD2. Losses at the gene ends were 5 bases for V and 2 bases for J; bases not matched to a gene: 22. CDR3 length: 20 amino acids. Germline CDR1 MNHEY, CDR2 SMNVEV (reference sequence). In DNA form, the CDR3 reads TGTGCCAGCAGTATAGACCCGCGACTAGCGGAAACTCTATACACCTACGAGCAGTACTTC. Encoded protein: CASSIDPRLAETLYTYEQYF.

The V call is TRBV2, the J call TRBJ2-7; D possibly uses TRBD1 or TRBD2 (5 bases each). CDR1 and CDR2 (germline): SNHLY, FYNNEI. V lost 4 bases and J lost 5, with 15 bases in between. The CDR3 is 14 residues long. The DNA of the CDR3 is TGTGCCAGCAGTGCAGCAACGGGACGGGACGAGCAGTACTTC. It is translated as CASSAATGRDEQYF.

The chain combines TRBV12-3 or TRBV12-4 with TRBJ2-1, with D tentatively TRBD2 (6 bases). V lost 5 bases and J lost 0, with 14 bases in between. CDR3 length equals 16 residues. The CDR3 region has the DNA TGTGCCAGCAGTGCTCTAGCGTACAGCTCCTACAATGAGCAGTTCTTC. Its protein is CASSALAYSSYNEQFF.

This chain connects TRBV4-1 to TRBJ2-4; D is ambiguous. V was pared by 1 base and J by 1 base, with 8 bases between. Germline CDR1 is MGHRA and CDR2 is YSYEKL. This CDR3 has 15 amino acids. The CDR3 DNA follows: TGCGCCAGCAGCCAAGGGGTCTACGCCAAAAACATTCAGTACTTC. Protein: CASSQGVYAKNIQYF.

The chain couples TRBV9 to TRBJ2-5; 7 nucleotides match TRBD2. The CDR3 is 15 residues long. V was clipped by 4 bases and J by 1 base; unmatched bases: 7. Per the germline V gene, CDR1 is SGDLS and CDR2 is YYNGEE. The CDR3 DNA follows: TGTGCCAGCAGCATGACTAGCTCCCCCCAAGAGACCCAGTACTTC. Translated, it gives CASSMTSSPQETQYF.

Only one count was recorded for this clonotype. The chain employs TRBV4-2 and TRBJ2-7; a weak D match, TRBD2 (5 bases). This CDR3 contains 14 residues. Trimming cost V 5 bases and J 0 bases, with 11 bases left between them. Germline loops: CDR1 LGHNA, CDR2 YNFKEQ. CDR3: CASSYTSPSYEQYF. CDR3 in DNA: TGTGCCAGCAGCTATACTAGTCCCTCCTACGAGCAGTACTTC.

The chain carries TRBV28 and TRBJ1-2; D call uncertain. The germline V gene encodes CDR1 MDHEN and CDR2 SYDVKM. There are 13 residues in the CDR3. Trimming took 2 bases from V and 7 from J, leaving 11 bases between them. This chain's CDR3 is CASSLTPSGGYTF. CDR3 DNA sequence: TGTGCCAGCAGTTTAACCCCGAGCGGTGGCTACACCTTC.

The chain uses TRBV20-1 and TRBJ1-5; no definite D call. Trimming took 4 bases from V and 2 from J, leaving 12 bases between them. The length of the CDR3 is 14 residues. From germline, CDR1 is DFQATT and CDR2 SNEGSKA (reference sequence). The CDR3 sequence is CSANKGTGNQPQHF. CDR3 bases: TGCAGTGCTAATAAGGGAACGGGCAATCAGCCCCAGCATTTT.

In nucleotides, the CDR3 is TGCAGTGCTAGAGTGGGGTATGATGAGCAGTTCTTC. Its translation is CSARVGYDEQFF. The chain has TRBV20-1 and TRBJ2-1; D call uncertain. This CDR3 contains 12 residues. Trimming took off 1 base at V and 8 bases at J, with 9 bases between the two ends. Germline-derived CDR1 and CDR2 are DFQATT and SNEGSKA (reference sequence).

The chain uses TRBV28 and TRBJ2-7; tentative D call: TRBD2 (5 bases). CDR3 length equals 14 residues. Trimming took off 5 bases at V and 4 bases at J, with 15 bases between the two ends. CDR1 is MDHEN and CDR2 is SYDVKM in the germline V gene. The CDR3 nucleotides read TGTGCCAGCAGTCGGGGTACTAGTTTTTACGAGCAGTACTTC. Its translation is CASSRGTSFYEQYF.